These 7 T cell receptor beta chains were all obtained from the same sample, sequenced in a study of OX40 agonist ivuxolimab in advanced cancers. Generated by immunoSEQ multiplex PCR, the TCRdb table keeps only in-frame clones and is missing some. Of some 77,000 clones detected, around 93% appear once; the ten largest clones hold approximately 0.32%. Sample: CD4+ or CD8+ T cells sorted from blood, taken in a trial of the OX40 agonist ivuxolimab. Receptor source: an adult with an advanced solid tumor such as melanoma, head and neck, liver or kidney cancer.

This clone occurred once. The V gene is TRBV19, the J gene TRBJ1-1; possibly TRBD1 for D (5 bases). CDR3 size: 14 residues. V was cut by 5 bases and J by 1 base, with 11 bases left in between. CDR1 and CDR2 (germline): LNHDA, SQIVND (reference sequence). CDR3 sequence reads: CASSPGRANTEAFF. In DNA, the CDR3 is TGTGCCAGTAGTCCGGGACGGGCGAACACTGAAGCTTTCTTT.

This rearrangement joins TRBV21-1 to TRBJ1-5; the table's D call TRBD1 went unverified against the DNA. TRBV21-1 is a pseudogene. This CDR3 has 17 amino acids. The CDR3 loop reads CASSKARAGNSNQPQHF. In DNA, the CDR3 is TGTGCCAGCAGCAAAGCCAGGGCAGGGAATAGCAATCAGCCCCAGCATTTT.

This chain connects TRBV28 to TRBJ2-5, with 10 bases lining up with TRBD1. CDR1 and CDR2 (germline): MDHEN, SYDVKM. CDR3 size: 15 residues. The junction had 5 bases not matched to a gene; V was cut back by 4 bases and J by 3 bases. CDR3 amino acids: CASSSPGQGKETQYF. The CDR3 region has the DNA TGTGCCAGCAGTTCTCCGGGACAGGGGAAAGAGACCCAGTACTTC.

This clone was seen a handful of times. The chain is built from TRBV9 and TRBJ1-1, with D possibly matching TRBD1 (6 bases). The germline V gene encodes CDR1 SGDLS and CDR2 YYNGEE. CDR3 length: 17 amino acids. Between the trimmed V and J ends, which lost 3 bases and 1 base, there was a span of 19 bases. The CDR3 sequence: CASSANNRGGRNTEAFF. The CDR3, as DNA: TGTGCCAGCAGCGCCAACAACCGTGGGGGCCGGAACACTGAAGCTTTCTTT.

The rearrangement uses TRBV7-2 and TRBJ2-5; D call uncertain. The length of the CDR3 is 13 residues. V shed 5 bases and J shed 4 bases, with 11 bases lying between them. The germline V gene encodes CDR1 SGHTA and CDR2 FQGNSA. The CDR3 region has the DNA TGTGCCAGCAGCCCCCCTGCGAGAGAGACCCAGTACTTC. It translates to CASSPPARETQYF. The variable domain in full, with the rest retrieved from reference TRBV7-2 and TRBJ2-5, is GAGVSQSPSNKVTEKGKDVELRCDPISGHTALYWYRQSLGQGLEFLIYFQGNSAPDKSGLPSDRFSAERTGGSVSTLTIQRTQQEDSAVYLCASSPPARETQYFGPGTRLLVL.

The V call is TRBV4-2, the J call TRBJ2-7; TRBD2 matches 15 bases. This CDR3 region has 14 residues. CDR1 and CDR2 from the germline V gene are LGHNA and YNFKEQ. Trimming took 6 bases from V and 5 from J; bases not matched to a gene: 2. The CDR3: CASRRTSGGDEQYF. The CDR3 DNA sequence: TGTGCCAGCAGACGGACTAGCGGGGGGGACGAGCAGTACTTC.

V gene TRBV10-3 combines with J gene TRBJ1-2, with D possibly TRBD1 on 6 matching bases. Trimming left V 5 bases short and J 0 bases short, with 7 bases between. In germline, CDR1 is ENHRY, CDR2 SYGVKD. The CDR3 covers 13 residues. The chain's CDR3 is CAISQGSNYGYTF. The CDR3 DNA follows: TGTGCCATCAGTCAGGGGTCTAACTATGGCTACACCTTC.